A single sample is the source of the 18 T cell receptor beta chains below, sequenced in a study of T cell changes during pregnancy in multiple sclerosis. Measured with immunoSEQ multiplex PCR; TCRdb has only the in-frame clones, and not every one. The sample lists about 35,000 clones, approximately 91% occurring once. The source material was CD4+ T cells from peripheral blood mononuclear cells, sampled in the second trimester of pregnancy. The receptors shown here come from a female donor with multiple sclerosis, enrolled in a pregnancy study.

This chain uses TRBV5-1 with TRBJ2-1; D possibly corresponds to TRBD2 (7 bases). The CDR3 runs 17 residues. Trimming removed 0 bases at V and 5 bases at J, with 18 bases between. CDR1 is SGHRS and CDR2 is YFSETQ in the germline V gene. The CDR3 sequence is CASSLGGGGLGNNEQFF. For the CDR3, the DNA is TGCGCCAGCAGCTTGGGAGGGGGTGGACTAGGAAACAATGAGCAGTTCTTC.

This chain connects TRBV5-5 to TRBJ2-2; no definite D call. This CDR3 has 15 amino acids. The V end was cut by 1 base, the J end by 0 bases, with 7 bases between. Germline lookup yields CDR1 SGHKS and CDR2 YYEKEE (reference sequence). CDR3 in DNA: TGTGCCAGCAGCTTGCGTCGGTCGAACACCGGGGAGCTGTTTTTT. This gives the protein CASSLRRSNTGELFF.

This clone was picked up a small number of times. This sequence joins TRBV5-4 and TRBJ2-2, with 7 bases lining up with TRBD1. The V gene's germline CDR1 is SGHNT and CDR2 YYREEE (reference sequence). With V trimmed by 4 bases and J by 4 bases, 13 bases remained unmatched. This CDR3 has 17 amino acids. The DNA of the CDR3 is TGTGCCAGCAGCCCGAGTGCGACAGGGTCGGTCACCGGGGAGCTGTTTTTT. Translating gives CASSPSATGSVTGELFF.

This clone came up once. CDR3 nucleotides: TGTGCCAGCAGCAGGTTGCGGGATTATGGCTACACCTTC. This gives the protein CASSRLRDYGYTF. The chain has TRBV11-2 and TRBJ1-2; no definite D call. CDR1 is SGHAT and CDR2 is FQNNGV in the germline V gene. The V end was cut by 5 bases, the J end by 5 bases, with 12 bases between. The CDR3 contains 13 residues.

For the CDR3, the DNA is TGCAGCGCTGGACAGGGGGGAAACGAGCAGTACTTC. It is translated as CSAGQGGNEQYF. V and J are TRBV29-1 and TRBJ2-7; the match to TRBD1 covers 10 bases. CDR1 is SQVTM and CDR2 is ANQGSEA in the germline V gene. The CDR3 contains 12 residues. J was trimmed by 5 bases and V by 7 bases; bases with no gene match: 5.

V gene TRBV6-5 combines with J gene TRBJ2-5; D unresolved. V shed 6 bases and J shed 4 bases, with 6 bases lying between them. CDR3 length: 11 amino acids. CDR1 is MNHEY, CDR2 SVGAGI, per germline. The CDR3 bases are TGTGCCAGCAGCCACAGAGAGACCCAGTACTTC. Translation: CASSHRETQYF.

The chain uses TRBV30 and TRBJ1-5, with D unclear. Germline loops: CDR1 GTSNPN, CDR2 SVGIG (reference sequence). The CDR3 is made up of 16 amino acids. V was shortened by 1 base and J by 2 bases, with 15 bases between the two germline ends. The CDR3 DNA reads TGTGCCTGGAGTGCGGGGTTGGGGAAGGGCAATCAGCCCCAGCATTTT. Its protein product is CAWSAGLGKGNQPQHF.

The chain has TRBV30 and TRBJ1-4, with TRBD1 as a possible D gene (5 bases). The V and J ends lost 0 bases and 2 bases respectively, with 7 bases between them. There are 14 residues in the CDR3. In germline, CDR1 is GTSNPN, CDR2 SVGIG (reference sequence). The CDR3 nucleotides read TGTGCCTGGAGTGTGGCAGGGACTAATGAAAAACTGTTTTTT. Translation: CAWSVAGTNEKLFF. The full variable domain, rest sourced from reference TRBV30 and TRBJ1-4, is SQTIHQWPATLVQPVGSPLSLECTVEGTSNPNLYWYRQAAGRGLQLLFYSVGIGQISSEVPQNLSASRPQDRQFILSSKKLLLSDSGFYLCAWSVAGTNEKLFFGSGTQLSVL.

The chain has TRBV5-4 and TRBJ2-2, with a possible D match to TRBD1 (5 bases). V was pared by 5 bases and J by 1 base, with 12 bases between. CDR3 length: 15 residues. In germline, CDR1 is SGHNT, CDR2 YYREEE (reference sequence). CDR3: CASSQGGLNTGELFF. CDR3 bases: TGTGCCAGCAGTCAGGGTGGTCTGAACACCGGGGAGCTGTTTTTT.

This clone was observed once. CDR3 DNA sequence: TGTGCTACCAGACTAGCGGGATGGCCCAATGAGCAGTTCTTC. Translating it yields CATRLAGWPNEQFF. The chain recombines TRBV12-5 with TRBJ2-1; 11 nucleotides agree with TRBD2. The CDR3 is made up of 14 amino acids. Germline V gives CDR1 LGHNT, CDR2 FRNRAP. With V trimmed by 10 bases and J by 6 bases, 8 bases remained unmatched.

This sequence joins TRBV19 and TRBJ1-3, with D perhaps matching TRBD1 (6 bases). CDR3 length equals 15 residues. V was cut by 5 bases and J by 1 base, with 12 bases left in between. In germline, CDR1 is LNHDA, CDR2 SQIVND (reference sequence). The CDR3 DNA follows: TGTGCCAGTAGTCAACCTACAGGGTCTGGAAACACCATATATTTT. It specifies CASSQPTGSGNTIYF.

The gene calls are TRBV6-6 and TRBJ2-5, with D perhaps TRBD2 (5 bases). The V gene's germline CDR1 is MNHNY and CDR2 SVGAGI (reference sequence). Deletions cut 5 bases from V and 5 bases from J, with 9 bases between. The CDR3 consists of 12 residues. The CDR3 sequence: CASSQREETQYF. CDR3 DNA sequence: TGTGCCAGCAGTCAGAGGGAGGAGACCCAGTACTTC.

The chain couples TRBV7-2 to TRBJ2-7, with 7 bases fitting TRBD2. The CDR3 consists of 13 residues. Germline CDR1 SGHTA, CDR2 FQGNSA. Trimming cost V 3 bases and J 2 bases; bases outside gene matches: 1. The CDR3 nucleotides read TGTGCCAGCAGCTTTGCGGGAGCCTACGAGCAGTACTTC. Amino acids: CASSFAGAYEQYF.

This clone was seen a few times. This chain links TRBV12-5 with TRBJ2-5; 14 nucleotides line up with TRBD2. The CDR3 extends over 17 amino acids. Germline CDR1 and CDR2: LGHNT and FRNRAP. J was trimmed by 5 bases and V by 3 bases; bases with no gene match: 8. In DNA, the CDR3 is TGTGCTAGTGGTTTTGCCGGGACTAGCGGGGGTGGGGAGACCCAGTACTTC. Residues: CASGFAGTSGGGETQYF.

As concerns this clone: Mismatch with germline at one junction end may stem from a read error. The V and J genes are TRBV29-1 and TRBJ2-4, with 7 bases matching TRBD1. CDR1 SQVTM and CDR2 ANQGSEA come from the germline V gene. CDR3 length: 13 residues. CDR3 residues: CSAEQGSENIQYF. DNA of the CDR3: TGCAGCGCTGAACAGGGGTCTGAAAACATTCAGTACTTC.

This chain joins TRBV30 and TRBJ1-2; D unresolved. V lost 2 bases and J lost 4, with 11 bases in between. The CDR3 contains 13 residues. Germline V gene lookup returns CDR1 GTSNPN and CDR2 SVGIG (reference sequence). CDR3 sequence (DNA): TGTGCCTGGAGTTCAGACGGGATCTATGGCTACACCTTC. It is translated as CAWSSDGIYGYTF.

The gene calls are TRBV5-1 and TRBJ2-5; 7 bases line up with TRBD2. Germline CDR1 is SGHRS and CDR2 is YFSETQ. Trimming took 3 bases from V and 1 from J; bases not matched to a gene: 0. This CDR3 has 13 residues. This CDR3 reads CASSWTSQETQYF. The CDR3 DNA follows: TGCGCCAGCAGCTGGACTAGCCAAGAGACCCAGTACTTC.

The gene calls are TRBV25-1 and TRBJ2-3; TRBD1 matches 10 bases. V was pared by 5 bases and J by 6 bases, with 14 bases of the junction left unmatched. The CDR3 spans 17 residues. Germline V gene data show CDR1 as MGHDK and CDR2 as SYGVNS. As DNA, the CDR3 is TGTGCCAGCAGTCCAATCCAAGGACAGGGGGGTTGGGATACGCAGTATTTT. Amino acid sequence: CASSPIQGQGGWDTQYF.